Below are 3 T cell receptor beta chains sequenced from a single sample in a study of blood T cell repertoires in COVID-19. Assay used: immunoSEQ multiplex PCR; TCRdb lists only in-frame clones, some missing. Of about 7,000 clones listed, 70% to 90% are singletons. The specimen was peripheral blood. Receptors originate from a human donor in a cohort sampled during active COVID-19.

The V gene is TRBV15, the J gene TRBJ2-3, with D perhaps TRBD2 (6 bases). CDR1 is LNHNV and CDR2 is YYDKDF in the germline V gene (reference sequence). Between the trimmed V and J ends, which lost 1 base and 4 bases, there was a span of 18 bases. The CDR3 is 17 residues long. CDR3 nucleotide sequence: TGTGCCACCAGCAGAGCGCGCGCGGGGCCCCAGGCAGATACGCAGTATTTT. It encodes CATSRARAGPQADTQYF.

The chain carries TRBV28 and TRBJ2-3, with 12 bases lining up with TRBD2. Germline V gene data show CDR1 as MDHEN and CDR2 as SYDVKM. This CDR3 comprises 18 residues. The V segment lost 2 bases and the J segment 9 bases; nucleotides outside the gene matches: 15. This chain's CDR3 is CASSLINRASGRADTQYF. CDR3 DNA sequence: TGTGCCAGCAGTTTAATAAACCGGGCTAGCGGGAGGGCTGACACGCAGTATTTT.

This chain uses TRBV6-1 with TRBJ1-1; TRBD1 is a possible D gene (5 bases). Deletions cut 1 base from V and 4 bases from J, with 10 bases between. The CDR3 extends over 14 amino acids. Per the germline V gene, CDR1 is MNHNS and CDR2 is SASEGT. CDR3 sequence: CASSEEGPGTEAFF. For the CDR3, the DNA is TGTGCCAGCAGTGAAGAGGGGCCGGGCACTGAAGCTTTCTTT.